This T cell receptor beta chain was recorded in a study of blood T cells in healthy people across ages. This clonotype was seen only a few times. The authors ran a second PCR of roughly 7 to 11 cycles using a sample-barcoded 5' primer and a J-beta primer mix. TCRdb reprocessed the 5' RACE reads via MiXCR and lists one record per CDR3 protein. The sample yields about 800,000 distinct CDR3 sequences, roughly 25% seen once. CDR3 length: 17 amino acids. Germline CDR1 and CDR2: MNHGY and SVAAGI. Trimming took off 4 bases at V and 0 bases at J, with 16 bases between the two ends. These data also formed part of another study, on T cells of mothers and their children.

The chain is built from TRBV6-9 and TRBJ2-4, with a weak D call TRBD2 (6 bases). Input material: blood. The origin of this receptor is a boy between 5 and 17 years old in good health. The CDR3 sequence: CASSSPRESKAKNIQYF. The CDR3 nucleotides read TGTGCCAGCAGTTCCCCTCGGGAGTCTAAAGCCAAAAACATTCAGTACTTC.